This entry lists 22 T cell receptor beta chains sequenced from one sample in a study of human T cells and chemical hapten exposure. TCRdb analysed the RACE reads with MiXCR anew, one entry per CDR3 protein. The table lists 150,000 to 200,000 distinct CDR3 sequences, approximately 14% of them singletons. Specified time point: patch test 1, 2 weeks after DPC sensitization. Treatment denoted: therapeutic diphenylcyclopropenone sensitization with weekly scalp DPC. Sequencing used whole blood, obtained in connection with sensitization to the hapten diphenylcyclopropenone (DPC). The receptor set was obtained from a woman younger than 45 with alopecia areata. Some clones in this sample may be carry-over from other donors' samples.

The chain links TRBV7-8 to TRBJ1-5; tentatively, D is TRBD1 or TRBD2 (5 bases each). The assigned J gene may be wrong: the sequence end matches TRBJ2-3 better. The CDR3 has 13 residues. Germline V CDR1 and CDR2: SGHVS, FQNEAQ. The CDR3: CASSYGTDQPQYF. CDR3 sequence (DNA): TGTGCCAGCAGCTACGGGACCGATCAGCCCCAGTATTTT.

In this sample, this clonotype turned up a few times. The chain is built from TRBV6-4 and TRBJ2-1; 8 nucleotides align to TRBD2. The length of the CDR3 is 15 residues. V shed 4 bases, J shed 5 bases, and the junction held 7 bases outside the gene matches. Per germline, CDR1 MRHNA and CDR2 SNTAGT. The CDR3 nucleotides read TGTGCCAGCAGTGCGGTAGCGGGGTCCAACAATGAGCAGTTCTTC. This gives the protein CASSAVAGSNNEQFF.

This chain links TRBV6-1 with TRBJ2-1; possibly TRBD1 or TRBD2 for D (6 bases each). The CDR3 runs to 13 residues. Germline lookup yields CDR1 MNHNS and CDR2 SASEGT. As DNA, the CDR3 is TGTGTGAGTATGGGGGGCGCGATGGATGAGCAGTTCTTC. This codes for CVSMGGAMDEQFF.

The gene calls are TRBV6-2 or TRBV6-3 and TRBJ1-1; no reliable D call. The germline V gene encodes CDR1 MNHEY and CDR2 SVGEGT. CDR3 length equals 12 residues. V lost 0 bases and J 10 bases, leaving 9 bases between the germline ends. For the CDR3, the DNA is TGTGCCAGCAGTTACTCGGGCCTCCCAGCTTTCTTT. Translating it yields CASSYSGLPAFF.

This chain uses TRBV10-3 with TRBJ1-1, with TRBD1 identical over 9 bases. The CDR3 covers 16 residues. CDR1 and CDR2 from the germline V gene are ENHRY and SYGVKD. The V gene end was trimmed by 9 bases and the J gene end by 3 bases; junction bases not matched to a gene: 14. In DNA, the CDR3 is TGTGCCATTCGGTCGGGACAGGGAGGTGGGGACACTGAAGCTTTCTTT. Translated: CAIRSGQGGGDTEAFF.

The chain has TRBV7-8 and TRBJ2-5, with 8 bases lining up with TRBD1. V lost 4 bases and J lost 5; bases outside the gene matches: 15. CDR1 and CDR2 from the germline V gene are SGHVS and FQNEAQ. The CDR3 covers 17 residues. The CDR3: CASSWHLQGGGKETQYF. Written as DNA, the CDR3 is TGTGCCAGCAGCTGGCATTTACAGGGGGGCGGCAAGGAGACCCAGTACTTC.

This chain joins TRBV30 and TRBJ2-5; D is unclear. The V end lost 2 bases, the J end lost 10 bases, and 14 bases lay between the germline ends. Germline V gives CDR1 GTSNPN, CDR2 SVGIG (reference sequence). The CDR3 is 12 residues long. The CDR3 coding sequence is TGTGCCTGGAGTTACACCCCCGGCGACCAGTACTTC. As protein: CAWSYTPGDQYF.

The V and J genes are TRBV6-2 or TRBV6-3 and TRBJ2-4, with D possibly TRBD1 on 6 matching bases. V dropped 6 bases and J dropped 8 bases, with 20 bases sitting between them. This CDR3 spans 15 amino acids. Germline V lookup: CDR1 MNHEY, CDR2 SVGEGT. CDR3 in amino acids: CASRERGQGRDIQYF. CDR3 DNA: TGTGCCAGCAGGGAACGGGGACAAGGTCGGGACATTCAGTACTTC.

The genes are TRBV10-2 and TRBJ1-6; perhaps TRBD1 as D (5 bases). CDR1 is WSHSY and CDR2 is SAAADI in the germline V gene. The CDR3 has 13 residues. V dropped 6 bases and J dropped 7 bases, with 10 bases sitting between them. The CDR3 is CASRRGENSPLHF. The CDR3 DNA reads TGCGCCAGCAGGCGAGGGGAGAATTCACCCCTCCACTTT.

This clonotype occurred a few times. This sequence joins TRBV18 and TRBJ2-3, with TRBD2 matching over 11 bases. CDR3 size: 17 residues. From germline, CDR1 is KGHSH and CDR2 LQKENI. Trimming at V came to 2 bases and at J to 1 base, leaving 5 bases not matched to a gene. DNA of the CDR3: TGTGCCAGCTCACCAGACGTAGCGGGGGGGCGCACAGATACGCAGTATTTT. It encodes CASSPDVAGGRTDTQYF. Based on the CDR3 plus reference TRBV18 and TRBJ2-3, the full variable domain is NAGVMQNPRHLVRRRGQEARLRCSPMKGHSHVYWYRQLPEEGLKFMVYLQKENIIDESGMPKERFSAEFPKEGPSILRIQQVVRGDSAAYFCASSPDVAGGRTDTQYFGPGTRLTVL.

This clonotype has just a few counts. The chain employs TRBV2 and TRBJ1-1; 7 nucleotides match TRBD1. This CDR3 spans 13 amino acids. Per the germline V gene, CDR1 is SNHLY and CDR2 is FYNNEI. Germline trimming cut 6 bases from V and 1 base from J; bases unmatched to any gene: 2. CDR3 in DNA: TGTGCCAGCAGGGACAGGACGAACACTGAAGCTTTCTTT. It codes for CASRDRTNTEAFF.

This clonotype was observed many times. This chain connects TRBV18 to TRBJ2-5; D is possibly TRBD2 (5 bases). Trimming shortened V by 3 bases and J by 1 base, and 6 bases separated the two germline ends. The V gene's germline CDR1 is KGHSH and CDR2 LQKENI. The CDR3 has 13 amino acids. This CDR3 is CASSPGSQETQYF. The CDR3 region has the DNA TGTGCCAGCTCACCGGGGAGCCAAGAGACCCAGTACTTC.

The chain combines TRBV6-2 or TRBV6-3 with TRBJ2-7; TRBD1 aligns across 7 bases. CDR3 size: 15 residues. The V segment lost 6 bases and the J segment 6 bases; nucleotides outside the gene matches: 14. Germline V lookup: CDR1 MNHEY, CDR2 SVGEGT. The CDR3 is CASRGGQRHLSEQYF. CDR3 coding DNA: TGTGCCAGCAGAGGGGGACAGCGACATCTCTCCGAGCAGTACTTC.

This clonotype has just a few counts. This chain connects TRBV11-3 to TRBJ2-7, with TRBD2 matching 10 bases. CDR3 length: 16 amino acids. Germline trimming cut 5 bases from V and 0 bases from J; bases unmatched to any gene: 7. In germline, CDR1 is SGHNT, CDR2 YENEEA. CDR3 in DNA: TGTGCCAGCAGCCTACTAGCGGGGCTCAGCTCCTACGAGCAGTACTTC. This gives the protein CASSLLAGLSSYEQYF.

This clonotype was counted between two and nine times. The chain carries TRBV27 and TRBJ2-1; 10 bases fit TRBD1. The V gene's germline CDR1 is MNHEY and CDR2 SMNVEV (reference sequence). This CDR3 is 15 amino acids long. With V trimmed by 4 bases and J by 8 bases, 8 bases remained unmatched. The DNA of the CDR3 is TGTGCCAGCAGTTCCCGGACAGGGGGTCTTGATGAGCAGTTCTTC. Residues: CASSSRTGGLDEQFF.

The V gene is TRBV2, the J gene TRBJ1-6, with unresolved D. CDR3 size: 17 residues. The V end was cut by 2 bases, the J end by 0 bases, with 11 bases between. In germline, CDR1 is SNHLY, CDR2 FYNNEI. CDR3 coding DNA: TGTGCCAGCAGTGAAACCGAATTTAGCTCCTATAATTCACCCCTCCACTTT. Residues: CASSETEFSSYNSPLHF.

J is TRBJ1-5 and V is TRBV12-3 or TRBV12-4; D not resolved. This CDR3 region has 14 residues. Between the trimmed V and J ends, which lost 6 bases and 2 bases, there was a span of 11 bases. The CDR3 region is CASSRSLRNQPQHF. The CDR3 DNA follows: TGTGCCAGCAGCCGAAGTCTGCGCAATCAGCCCCAGCATTTT.

This chain connects TRBV19 to TRBJ1-5; a weak D match, TRBD1 (6 bases). The CDR3 has 15 amino acids. Germline assignment: CDR1 LNHDA and CDR2 SQIVND (reference sequence). V lost 5 bases and J lost 4, with 15 bases in between. The CDR3, as DNA: TGTGCCAGTAGTGGTCCAGGGGCTCGGAATCAGCCCCAGCATTTT. Amino acids: CASSGPGARNQPQHF. Using reference TRBV19 and TRBJ1-5 for the parts outside the CDR3, the full variable domain is DGGITQSPKYLFRKEGQNVTLSCEQNLNHDAMYWYRQDPGQGLRLIYYSQIVNDFQKGDIAEGYSVSREKKESFPLTVTSAQKNPTAFYLCASSGPGARNQPQHFGDGTRLSIL.

This clonotype was seen only a few times. This chain links TRBV28 with TRBJ2-7; D not certain. Between the trimmed V and J ends, which lost 6 bases and 5 bases, there was a span of 11 bases. Germline loops: CDR1 MDHEN, CDR2 SYDVKM. The CDR3 totals 12 residues. The DNA of the CDR3 is TGTGCCAGCAGGACGTTAGGGCACGAGCAGTACTTC. Protein sequence: CASRTLGHEQYF.

The chain recombines TRBV6-5 with TRBJ1-2; TRBD1 matches at 10 bases. Germline trimming cut 8 bases from V and 0 bases from J; bases unmatched to any gene: 6. Per the germline V gene, CDR1 is MNHEY and CDR2 is SVGAGI. The CDR3 covers 15 residues. The CDR3 nucleotides are TGTGCCAGCTCGGGACAGGGGAGACCTAACTATGGCTACACCTTC. This gives the protein CASSGQGRPNYGYTF.

This clonotype has only a few counts. The V and J genes are TRBV6-1 and TRBJ2-7; no definite D call. Trimming removed 4 bases at V and 3 bases at J, with 4 bases between. Germline CDR1 MNHNS, CDR2 SASEGT. This CDR3 contains 11 residues. CDR3 DNA sequence: TGTGCCAGCAGTGTCCTCTACGAGCAGTACTTC. This gives the protein CASSVLYEQYF.

V gene TRBV7-2 combines with J gene TRBJ2-7, with no clear D. The CDR3 runs to 12 residues. Trimming stripped 3 bases from V and 3 bases from J, with 6 bases between. Looked up from germline, CDR1 is SGHTA and CDR2 is FQGNSA. The CDR3 DNA reads as TGTGCCAGCAGCTTTATGAGCTACGAGCAGTACTTC. Protein product: CASSFMSYEQYF.